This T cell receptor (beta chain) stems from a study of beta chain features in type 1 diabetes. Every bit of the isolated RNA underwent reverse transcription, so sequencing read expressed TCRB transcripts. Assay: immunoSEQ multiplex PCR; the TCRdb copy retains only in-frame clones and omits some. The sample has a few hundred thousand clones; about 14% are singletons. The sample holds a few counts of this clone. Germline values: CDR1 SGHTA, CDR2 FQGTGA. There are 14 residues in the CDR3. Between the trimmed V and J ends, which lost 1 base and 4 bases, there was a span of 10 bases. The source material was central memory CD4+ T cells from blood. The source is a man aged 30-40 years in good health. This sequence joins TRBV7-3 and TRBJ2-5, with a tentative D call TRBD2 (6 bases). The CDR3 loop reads CASSLIPSAETQYF. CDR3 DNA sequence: TGTGCCAGCAGCTTAATCCCTAGCGCAGAGACCCAGTACTTC.